A selection of T cell receptor beta chains follows, all from one sample in a study of CD8+CD57+ T cells in acquired aplastic anemia. TCRdb processed the reads anew with MiXCR; each CDR3 protein has one entry. In the table there are under 200,000 distinct CDR3 sequences, less than 60% of which are singletons. Sequenced input: sorted CD4+, CD8+, or CD8+CD57+ T cells (not recorded which) from PBMCs. Source of these receptors: a human donor with aplastic anemia. CDR3s include the opening cysteine and the closing phenylalanine or tryptophan. The D gene is left open where the match is weak. Clone size is not always given. Where it is, it says once, few, many or a class for expanded clones.

once TRBD1 TRBJ2-3 TRBV7-3 15 TGTGCCAGCAGCTTACGACAGGGTCTCACAGATACGCAGTATTTT CASSLRQGLTDTQYF
many - TRBJ1-3 TRBV12-3/TRBV12-4 13 TGTGCCGGACGCAGGGGTTCCGGAAACACCATATATTTT CAGRRGSGNTIYF
- - TRBJ2-1 TRBV2 12 TGTGCCAGCAGTGAGAGAGGGGGAAGCCAGTTCTTC CASSERGGSQFF
many - TRBJ1-3 TRBV12-3/TRBV12-4 13 TGTGCCAGCAGTTTCTATTTCGGAAACACCATATATTTT CASSFYFGNTIYF
once - TRBJ2-5 TRBV29-1 10 TGCAGCTTAATGGGAGAGACCCAGTACTTC CSLMGETQYF
once - TRBJ1-2 TRBV11-1 14 TGTGCCAGCAGCCCCCCGGGGAGGGGCTATGGCTACACCTTC CASSPPGRGYGYTF
many TRBD1 TRBJ2-1 TRBV5-6 15 TGTGCCAGCAGCCCCGGACAGGGGCACTACAATGAGCAGTTCTTC CASSPGQGHYNEQFF
many TRBD1 TRBJ1-4 TRBV10-3 15 TGTGCCATCAGTGGGACCGGGACAGGAAATGAAAAACTGTTTTTT CAISGTGTGNEKLFF
few - TRBJ2-7 TRBV19 14 TGTGCCAGTAGTAGACTCAGAGGGCCCTACGAGCAGTACTTC CASSRLRGPYEQYF
- - TRBJ1-1 TRBV10-1 15 TGCGCCAGCAGTGAGCGGCAGTCACCGAACACTGAAGCTTTCTTT CASSERQSPNTEAFF
many - TRBJ1-1 TRBV2 13 TGTGCCAGCTATTCGGGGATGAACACTGAAGCTTTCTTT CASYSGMNTEAFF
- - TRBJ1-3 TRBV20-1 14 TGCAGTGCTACGGGACCGATCTCTGGAAACACCATATATTTT CSATGPISGNTIYF
few - TRBJ1-1 TRBV7-9 13 TGTGCCAGCAGCTCCTCAGCGAACACTGAAGCTTTCTTT CASSSSANTEAFF
- - TRBJ2-5 TRBV20-1 11 TGCAGTGCTACTGATTCAGAGACCCAGTACTTC CSATDSETQYF
many - TRBJ2-7 TRBV7-8 15 TGTGCCAGCAGCCCCCCCGGAGCAGGCTCCTACGAGCAGTACTTC CASSPPGAGSYEQYF
many TRBD2 TRBJ2-7 TRBV18 14 TGTGCCAGCTCACCAATCAGCGGGGGCTACGAGCAGTACTTC CASSPISGGYEQYF
- TRBD2 TRBJ2-7 TRBV4-2 15 TGTGCCAGCAGCCAAGAAGACGGGGGGGACTACAAGCAGTACTTC CASSQEDGGDYKQYF
many - TRBJ2-1 TRBV19 12 TGTGCCCCCCCCGGCCCCTACAATGAGCAGTTCTTC CAPPGPYNEQFF
- - TRBJ1-2 TRBV29-1 11 TGCAGCGTTGAGGCAGACTATGGCTACACCTTC CSVEADYGYTF
- TRBD1 TRBJ1-2 TRBV20-1 15 TGCAGTGCTCCCCCGGGACAGGGGGCAAGTGGTGGCTACACCTTC CSAPPGQGASGGYTF
many - TRBJ1-1 TRBV7-2 14 TGTGCCAGCAGCTTAGCGTCAGGGAACACTGAAGCTTTCTTT CASSLASGNTEAFF
many - TRBJ1-2 TRBV2 15 TGTGCCAGCGTAGACTTTGTCGGGGCTAACTATGGCTACACCTTC CASVDFVGANYGYTF
- - TRBJ2-7 TRBV20-1 14 TGCAGTGCTAGAGACAGGTTTAGCTCCTACGAGCAGTACTTC CSARDRFSSYEQYF
- - TRBJ1-3 TRBV3-1 13 TGTGCCAGCAGCCTCAGGTCTGGAAACACCATACATTTT CASSLRSGNTIHF
- TRBD2 TRBJ2-1 TRBV20-1 15 TGCAGTGCTAGTTGGGCGGGAGGGCCTTACAATGAGCAGTTCTTC CSASWAGGPYNEQFF
few - TRBJ1-5 TRBV30 14 TGTGCCTGGACCTCGGGACCTTCCAATCAGCCCCAGCATTTT CAWTSGPSNQPQHF
many TRBD1 TRBJ2-5 TRBV7-9 16 TGTGCCAGCAGCCTTGGTCGGACAGGGGCTCAAGAGACCCAGTACTTC CASSLGRTGAQETQYF
many - TRBJ2-3 TRBV7-9 17 TGTGCCAGCAGCTTAGCTAATATCGGCAGCGACACAGATACGCAGTATTTT CASSLANIGSDTDTQYF
few - TRBJ2-5 TRBV10-2 15 TGCGCCAGCAGTGCCAAGAGCAGGTACCAAGAGACCCAGTACTTC CASSAKSRYQETQYF
many - TRBJ1-1 TRBV15 12 TGTGCCACCAGCAGTGTAAAGACTGAAGCTTTCTTT CATSSVKTEAFF
- TRBD1 TRBJ1-4 TRBV2 14 TGTGCCAGCAGGGAACAGGGGGCATCGGAAAAACTGTTTTTT CASREQGASEKLFF
- - TRBJ1-2 TRBV20-1 13 TGCAGTGCCCCACAGGGACGGAACTATGGCTACACCTTC CSAPQGRNYGYTF
- TRBD1 TRBJ1-4 TRBV10-2 15 TGCGCCAGCAGAGTAGGGACAGCAACTAATGAAAAACTGTTTTTT CASRVGTATNEKLFF
- TRBD1 TRBJ2-1 TRBV12-3/TRBV12-4 13 TGTGCCAACAACGGGACAGGGGCCAATGAGCAGTTCTTC CANNGTGANEQFF
few - TRBJ2-2 TRBV24-1 11 TGTGCCACCAGTGACAGCGGGGAGCTGTTTTTT CATSDSGELFF
- - TRBJ1-4 TRBV11-3 13 TGTGCCAGCAGCTTAAGGGCAAATGAAAAACTGTTTTTT CASSLRANEKLFF
many - TRBJ2-5 TRBV7-9 11 TGTGCCAGCAGCGAAGGGGAGACCCAGTACTTC CASSEGETQYF
- TRBD1 TRBJ1-5 TRBV2 15 TGTGCCAGCAGGGAATGGGACAGGGGGCACCAGCCCCAGCATTTT CASREWDRGHQPQHF
- TRBD2 TRBJ2-7 TRBV29-1 15 TGCAGCGTCATACTAGCGGGAGGCCTGTCCTACGAGCAGTACTTC CSVILAGGLSYEQYF
many - TRBJ2-2 TRBV5-1 14 TGCGCCTCTAAGGGTGAGGCGCACACCGGGGAGCTGTTTTTT CASKGEAHTGELFF
- TRBD2 TRBJ2-7 TRBV20-1 14 TGCAGTGCTATGACTAGCGGGAGTTCGGGCGAGCAGTACTTC CSAMTSGSSGEQYF
- TRBD1 TRBJ1-5 TRBV20-1 20 TGCAGTGCTAGAGTTTGGGGAATAAGTTCGACAGGGGGCGCGGACCAGCCCCAGCATTTT CSARVWGISSTGGADQPQHF
- - TRBJ1-1 TRBV9 15 TGTGCCAGCAGCGTAGCGGGAGCACTGAACACTGAAGCTTTCTTT CASSVAGALNTEAFF
- - TRBJ2-5 TRBV2 14 TGTGCCAGCAACACGGGGGGCGCAGGGGAGACCCAGTACTTC CASNTGGAGETQYF